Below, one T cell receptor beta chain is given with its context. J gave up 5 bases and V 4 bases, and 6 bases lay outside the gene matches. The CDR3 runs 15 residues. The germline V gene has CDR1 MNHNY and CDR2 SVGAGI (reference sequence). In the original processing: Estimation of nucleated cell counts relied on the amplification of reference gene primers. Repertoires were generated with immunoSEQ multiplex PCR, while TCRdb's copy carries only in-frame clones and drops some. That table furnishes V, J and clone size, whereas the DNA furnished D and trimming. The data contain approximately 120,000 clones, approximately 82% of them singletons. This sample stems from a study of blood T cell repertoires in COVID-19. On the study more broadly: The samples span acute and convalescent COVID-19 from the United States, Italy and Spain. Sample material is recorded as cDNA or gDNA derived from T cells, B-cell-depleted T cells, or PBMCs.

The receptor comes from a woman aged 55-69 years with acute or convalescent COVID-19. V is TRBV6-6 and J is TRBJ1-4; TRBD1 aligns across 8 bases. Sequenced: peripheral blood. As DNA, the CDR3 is TGTGCCAGCAGTTCTCGGACAGGGTGGAATGAAAAACTGTTTTTT. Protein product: CASSSRTGWNEKLFF.